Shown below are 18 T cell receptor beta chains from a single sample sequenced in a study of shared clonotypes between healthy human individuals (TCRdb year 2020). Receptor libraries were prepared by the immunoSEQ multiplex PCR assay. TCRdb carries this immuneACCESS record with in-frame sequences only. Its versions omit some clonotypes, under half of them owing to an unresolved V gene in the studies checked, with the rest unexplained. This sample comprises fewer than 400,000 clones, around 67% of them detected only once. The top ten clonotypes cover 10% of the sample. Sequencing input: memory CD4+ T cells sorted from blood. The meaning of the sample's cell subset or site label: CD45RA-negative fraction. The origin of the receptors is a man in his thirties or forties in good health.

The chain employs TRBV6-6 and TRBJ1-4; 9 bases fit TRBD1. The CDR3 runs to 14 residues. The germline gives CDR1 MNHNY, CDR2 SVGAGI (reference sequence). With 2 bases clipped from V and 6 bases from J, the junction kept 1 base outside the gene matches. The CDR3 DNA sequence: TGTGCCAGCAGTTACGGGACAGGGTATGAAAAACTGTTTTTT. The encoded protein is CASSYGTGYEKLFF.

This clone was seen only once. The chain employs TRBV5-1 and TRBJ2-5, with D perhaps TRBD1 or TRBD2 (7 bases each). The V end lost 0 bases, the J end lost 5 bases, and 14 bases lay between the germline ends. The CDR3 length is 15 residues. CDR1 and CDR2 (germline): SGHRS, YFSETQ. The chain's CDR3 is CASSLAAGGAETQYF. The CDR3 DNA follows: TGCGCCAGCAGCTTGGCGGCAGGGGGGGCGGAGACCCAGTACTTC.

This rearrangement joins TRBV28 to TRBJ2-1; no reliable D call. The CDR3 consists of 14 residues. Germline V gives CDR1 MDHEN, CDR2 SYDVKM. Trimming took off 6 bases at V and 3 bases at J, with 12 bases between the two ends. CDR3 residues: CASRPPADYNEQFF. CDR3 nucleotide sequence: TGTGCCAGCAGGCCCCCCGCGGACTACAATGAGCAGTTCTTC.

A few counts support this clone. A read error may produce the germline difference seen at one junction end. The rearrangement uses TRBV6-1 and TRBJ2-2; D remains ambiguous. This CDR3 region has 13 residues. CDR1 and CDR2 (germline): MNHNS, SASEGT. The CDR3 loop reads CASREGFAGELFF. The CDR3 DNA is TGTGCCAGCAGGGAAGGATTCGCCGGGGAGCTGTTTTTT.

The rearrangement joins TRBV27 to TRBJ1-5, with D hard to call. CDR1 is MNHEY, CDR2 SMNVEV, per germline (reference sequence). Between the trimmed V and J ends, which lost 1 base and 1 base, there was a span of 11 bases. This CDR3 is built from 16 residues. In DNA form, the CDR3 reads TGTGCCAGCAGTTTATTAGGAGTGGGAAGCAATCAGCCCCAGCATTTT. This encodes CASSLLGVGSNQPQHF.

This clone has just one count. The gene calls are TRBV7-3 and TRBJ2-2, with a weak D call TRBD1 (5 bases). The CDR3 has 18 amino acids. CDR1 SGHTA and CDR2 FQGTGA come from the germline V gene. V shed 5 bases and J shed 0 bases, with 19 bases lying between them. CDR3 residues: CASSRKPTVGSNTGELFF. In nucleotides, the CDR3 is TGTGCCAGCAGCCGCAAACCGACAGTGGGCTCGAACACCGGGGAGCTGTTTTTT.

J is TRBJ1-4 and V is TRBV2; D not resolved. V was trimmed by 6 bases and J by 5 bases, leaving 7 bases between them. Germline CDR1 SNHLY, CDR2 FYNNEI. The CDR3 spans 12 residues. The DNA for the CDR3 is TGTGCCAGCAGCCGGGAAAATGAAAAACTGTTTTTT. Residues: CASSRENEKLFF.

The CDR3 here is CASSSWDSQETQYF. The CDR3 nucleotides read TGTGCCAGCAGCTCATGGGACAGTCAAGAGACCCAGTACTTC. This chain connects TRBV5-6 to TRBJ2-5; 7 nucleotides match TRBD1. The V segment lost 3 bases and the J segment 2 bases; nucleotides outside the gene matches: 4. The CDR3 totals 14 residues. Per the germline V gene, CDR1 is SGHDT and CDR2 is YYEEEE. Combining the CDR3 with reference TRBV5-6 and TRBJ2-5 gives the whole variable domain DAGVTQSPTHLIKTRGQQVTLRCSPKSGHDTVSWYQQALGQGPQFIFQYYEEEERQRGNFPDRFSGHQFPNYSSELNVNALLLGDSALYLCASSSWDSQETQYFGPGTRLLVL.

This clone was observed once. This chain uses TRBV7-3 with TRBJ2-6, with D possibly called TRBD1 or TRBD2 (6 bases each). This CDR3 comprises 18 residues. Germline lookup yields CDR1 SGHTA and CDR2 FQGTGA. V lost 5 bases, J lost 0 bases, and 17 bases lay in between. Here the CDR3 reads CASSRGARGASGANVLTF. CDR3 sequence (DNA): TGTGCCAGCAGCAGGGGGGCCAGGGGAGCCTCTGGGGCCAACGTCCTGACTTTC.

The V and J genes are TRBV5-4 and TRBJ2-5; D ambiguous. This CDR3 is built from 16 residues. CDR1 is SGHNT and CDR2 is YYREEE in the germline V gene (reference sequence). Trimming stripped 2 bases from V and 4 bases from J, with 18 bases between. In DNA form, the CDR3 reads TGTGCCAGCAGCTTCCCGGGTTCCGGCCCGGGAGAGACCCAGTACTTC. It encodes CASSFPGSGPGETQYF. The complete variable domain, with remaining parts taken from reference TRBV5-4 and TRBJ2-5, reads ETGVTQSPTHLIKTRGQQVTLRCSSQSGHNTVSWYQQALGQGPQFIFQYYREEENGRGNFPPRFSGLQFPNYSSELNVNALELDDSALYLCASSFPGSGPGETQYFGPGTRLLVL.

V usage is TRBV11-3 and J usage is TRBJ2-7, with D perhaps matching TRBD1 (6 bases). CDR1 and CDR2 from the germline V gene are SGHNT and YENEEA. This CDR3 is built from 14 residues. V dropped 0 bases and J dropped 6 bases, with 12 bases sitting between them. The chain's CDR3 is CASSLDGTGFEQYF. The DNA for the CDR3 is TGTGCCAGCAGCTTAGATGGCACAGGGTTCGAGCAGTACTTC.

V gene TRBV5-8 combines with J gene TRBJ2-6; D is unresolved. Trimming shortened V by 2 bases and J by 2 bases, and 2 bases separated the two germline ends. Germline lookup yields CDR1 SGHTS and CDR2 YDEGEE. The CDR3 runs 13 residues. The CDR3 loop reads CASSFTGANVLTF. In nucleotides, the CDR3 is TGTGCCAGCAGCTTTACTGGGGCCAACGTCCTGACTTTC.

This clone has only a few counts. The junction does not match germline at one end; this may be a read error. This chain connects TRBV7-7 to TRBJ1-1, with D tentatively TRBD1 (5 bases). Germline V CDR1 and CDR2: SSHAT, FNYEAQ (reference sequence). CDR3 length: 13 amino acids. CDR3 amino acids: CASSRDSNTEAFF. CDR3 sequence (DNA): TGTGCTAGCAGCAGGGATTCGAACACTGAAGCTTTCTTT.

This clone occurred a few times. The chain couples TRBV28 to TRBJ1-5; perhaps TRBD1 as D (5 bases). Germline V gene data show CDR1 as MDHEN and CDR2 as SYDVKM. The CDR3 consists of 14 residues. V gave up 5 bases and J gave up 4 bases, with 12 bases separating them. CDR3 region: CASSVGGGNQPQHF. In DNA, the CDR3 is TGTGCCAGCAGTGTAGGCGGGGGAAATCAGCCCCAGCATTTT.

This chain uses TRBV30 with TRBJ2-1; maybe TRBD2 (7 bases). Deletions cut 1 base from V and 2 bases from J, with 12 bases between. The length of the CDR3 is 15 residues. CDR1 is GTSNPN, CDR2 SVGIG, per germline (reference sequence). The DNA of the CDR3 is TGTGCCTGGAGTGAGACGGGGGGCCCCTACAATGAGCAGTTCTTC. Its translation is CAWSETGGPYNEQFF.

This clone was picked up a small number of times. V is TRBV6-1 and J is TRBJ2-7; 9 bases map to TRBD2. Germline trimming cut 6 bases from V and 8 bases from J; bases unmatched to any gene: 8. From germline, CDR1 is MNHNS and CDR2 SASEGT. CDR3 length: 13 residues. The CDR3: CASRIDTSGQQYF. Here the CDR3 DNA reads TGTGCCAGCAGAATTGATACTAGCGGGCAGCAGTACTTC.

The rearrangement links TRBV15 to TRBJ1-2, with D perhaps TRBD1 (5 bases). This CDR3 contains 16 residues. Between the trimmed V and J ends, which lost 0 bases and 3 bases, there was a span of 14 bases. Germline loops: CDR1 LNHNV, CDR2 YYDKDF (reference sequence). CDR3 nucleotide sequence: TGTGCCACCAGCAGAGATGAAGCCGGGGCGGACTATGGCTACACCTTC. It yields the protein CATSRDEAGADYGYTF.

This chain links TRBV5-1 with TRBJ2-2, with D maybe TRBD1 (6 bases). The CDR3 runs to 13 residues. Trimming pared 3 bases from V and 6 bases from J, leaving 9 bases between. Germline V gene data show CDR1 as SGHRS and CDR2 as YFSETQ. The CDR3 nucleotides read TGCGCCAGCAGCTCCAGGGGCCCCGGGGAGCTGTTTTTT. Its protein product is CASSSRGPGELFF.